Listed below are T cell receptor beta chains from one sample, sequenced in a study of blood T cell repertoires in COVID-19. Profiling relied on immunoSEQ multiplex PCR, and the TCRdb table lists in-frame clones only, not all of them. Here the sample spans 65,000 to 80,000 clones, 91% being singletons. Material for sequencing was peripheral blood. These receptors were collected from a human donor in a cohort sampled during active COVID-19. Each CDR3 is given with its conserved first and last residue. A D gene is named only where the DNA matches it firmly. Not all rows give a size; the values are once, few, many and, for expanded clones, a class.

abundance: -; d_gene: TRBD1; v_gene: TRBV27; j_gene: TRBJ1-6; CDR3aa: CASSADRDNSPLHF; CDR3nt: TGTGCCAGCAGTGCGGACAGGGACAATTCACCCCTCCACTTT
abundance: -; d_gene: -; v_gene: TRBV18; j_gene: TRBJ2-3; CDR3aa: CASSQDRGDTDTQYF; CDR3nt: TGTGCCAGCTCACAGGACCGGGGAGACACAGATACGCAGTATTTT
abundance: once; d_gene: -; v_gene: TRBV5-1; j_gene: TRBJ1-1; CDR3aa: CASSRNREEAFF; CDR3nt: TGCGCCAGCAGCCGTAACCGGGAAGAAGCTTTCTTT
abundance: -; d_gene: -; v_gene: TRBV3-1/TRBV3-2; j_gene: TRBJ1-5; CDR3aa: CASSSSGSNQPQHF; CDR3nt: TGTGCCAGCAGCAGTTCGGGGAGCAATCAGCCCCAGCATTTT
abundance: few; d_gene: TRBD1; v_gene: TRBV12-5; j_gene: TRBJ1-6; CDR3aa: CASGLRDSHNSPLHF; CDR3nt: TGTGCTAGTGGTTTAAGGGACAGTCATAATTCACCCCTCCACTTT
abundance: -; d_gene: -; v_gene: TRBV7-9; j_gene: TRBJ1-4; CDR3aa: CASSPRGVPEKLFF; CDR3nt: TGTGCCAGCAGCCCTCGGGGGGTCCCTGAAAAACTGTTTTTT
abundance: -; d_gene: -; v_gene: TRBV19; j_gene: TRBJ1-1; CDR3aa: CASFAPTRSGDAFF; CDR3nt: TGTGCCAGTTTCGCCCCGACCCGATCAGGGGACGCTTTCTTT
abundance: few; d_gene: TRBD1; v_gene: TRBV3-1/TRBV3-2; j_gene: TRBJ1-6; CDR3aa: CASSRNQGVDSPLHF; CDR3nt: TGTGCCAGCAGCCGAAACCAGGGGGTAGATTCACCCCTCCACTTT
abundance: -; d_gene: -; v_gene: TRBV4-3; j_gene: TRBJ1-5; CDR3aa: CASSPGTPGGSNQPQHF; CDR3nt: TGCGCCAGCAGCCCGGGGACACCTGGGGGTAGCAATCAGCCCCAGCATTTT
abundance: -; d_gene: -; v_gene: TRBV7-2; j_gene: TRBJ2-1; CDR3aa: CASSLVRGGYNEQFF; CDR3nt: TGTGCCAGCAGCTTAGTTAGGGGGGGCTACAATGAGCAGTTCTTC
abundance: -; d_gene: TRBD1; v_gene: TRBV18; j_gene: TRBJ1-3; CDR3aa: CASSPQGQITGNTIYF; CDR3nt: TGTGCCAGCTCACCACAGGGACAGATAACTGGAAACACCATATATTTT
abundance: -; d_gene: TRBD1; v_gene: TRBV5-1; j_gene: TRBJ2-1; CDR3aa: CASSLDRGPYNEQFF; CDR3nt: TGCGCCAGCAGCTTGGACAGGGGACCCTACAATGAGCAGTTCTTC
abundance: -; d_gene: -; v_gene: TRBV3-1/TRBV3-2; j_gene: TRBJ1-6; CDR3aa: CASSQDGGSSPLHF; CDR3nt: TGTGCCAGCAGCCAAGATGGAGGGAGTTCACCCCTCCACTTT
abundance: -; d_gene: -; v_gene: TRBV2; j_gene: TRBJ1-4; CDR3aa: CASSPNEKLFF; CDR3nt: TGTGCCAGCAGCCCGAATGAAAAACTGTTTTTT
abundance: -; d_gene: -; v_gene: TRBV21-1; j_gene: TRBJ1-1; CDR3aa: CASSNEPGVPRQSEAFF; CDR3nt: TGTGCCAGCAGCAATGAACCAGGGGTTCCCCGGCAATCTGAAGCTTTCTTT
abundance: -; d_gene: TRBD1; v_gene: TRBV7-2; j_gene: TRBJ1-1; CDR3aa: CASSSTGGLEAFF; CDR3nt: TGTGCCAGCAGCTCCACAGGGGGCCTTGAAGCTTTCTTT
abundance: hyperexpanded; d_gene: -; v_gene: TRBV9; j_gene: TRBJ2-3; CDR3aa: CASSRQSTDTQYF; CDR3nt: TGTGCCAGCAGCAGACAGAGCACAGATACGCAGTATTTT
abundance: few; d_gene: TRBD1; v_gene: TRBV19; j_gene: TRBJ1-6; CDR3aa: CASNDSGTGVSPLHF; CDR3nt: TGTGCCAGTAACGATTCCGGGACAGGGGTTTCACCCCTCCACTTT
abundance: -; d_gene: -; v_gene: TRBV6-1; j_gene: TRBJ2-5; CDR3aa: CASSGSSGATPETQYF; CDR3nt: TGTGCCAGCAGTGGGTCTTCAGGGGCGACCCCAGAGACCCAGTACTTC
abundance: once; d_gene: TRBD1; v_gene: TRBV7-9; j_gene: TRBJ1-3; CDR3aa: CASSGGTGAGGNTIYF; CDR3nt: TGTGCCAGCAGCGGAGGGACAGGGGCGGGTGGAAACACCATATATTTT
abundance: -; d_gene: -; v_gene: TRBV7-9; j_gene: TRBJ1-6; CDR3aa: CASSQTSGLAPLHF; CDR3nt: TGTGCCAGCAGTCAGACATCAGGGTTGGCACCCCTCCACTTT
abundance: -; d_gene: TRBD1; v_gene: TRBV20-1; j_gene: TRBJ2-1; CDR3aa: CSASTDRGRLGEQFF; CDR3nt: TGCAGTGCTAGTACAGACAGGGGGCGTCTTGGTGAGCAGTTCTTC
abundance: -; d_gene: -; v_gene: TRBV4-1; j_gene: TRBJ2-7; CDR3aa: CASSQEGVGGLYEQYF; CDR3nt: TGCGCCAGCAGCCAAGAGGGAGTGGGGGGGCTCTACGAGCAGTACTTC
abundance: -; d_gene: -; v_gene: TRBV5-1; j_gene: TRBJ2-5; CDR3aa: CASSLTGGGVQETQYF; CDR3nt: TGCGCCAGCAGCTTGACAGGGGGAGGGGTCCAAGAGACCCAGTACTTC
abundance: once; d_gene: -; v_gene: TRBV30; j_gene: TRBJ1-2; CDR3aa: CAFSGAPSGYTF; CDR3nt: TGTGCCTTTTCAGGGGCCCCCAGCGGCTACACCTTC